This T cell receptor (beta chain) was captured in a study of T-cell reconstitution after alpha-beta-depleted transplantation in children. This clonotype turned up a few times. The antigen is unknown. Findings of the study overall: By about two months after transplant, alpha-beta T cells reportedly arose from several hundred graft clones that had expanded. Most T-cell counts and diversity one year after the transplant came from T cells that were newly produced. Diversity of TCRbeta at day 60 was high in some patients, arising from surviving recipient T cells and thymic progenitors.

The library targeted TCRbeta and was prepared with unique molecular identifiers. TCRdb redid the calling of the PCR reads with MiXCR, one entry per CDR3 protein. Of around 450,000 distinct CDR3 sequences listed, 43% are singletons. V shed 3 bases and J shed 2 bases, with 11 bases lying between them. CDR1 and CDR2 (germline): SNHLY, FYNNEI. This CDR3 has 15 amino acids. The sequence was obtained from a girl aged 2-10 years with aplastic anemia, due to receive a stem cell transplant. The sample consisted of PBMCs, taken before TCRalphabeta/CD19-depleted stem cell transplant. The rearrangement links TRBV2 to TRBJ2-1, with D perhaps matching TRBD2 (5 bases). CDR3 DNA sequence: TGTGCCAGCAGTGAGGCGAGCGGACCCTACAATGAGCAGTTCTTC. Its protein product is CASSEASGPYNEQFF.